A selection of T cell receptor beta chains follows, all from one sample in a study of T-cell memory formation after mild COVID-19. TCRdb reanalysed the 5' RACE reads using MiXCR and keeps one entry per CDR3 protein. The repertoire includes 120,000 to 150,000 distinct CDR3 sequences, about a fifth of them detected once, and around 2% sits in the top ten. Material: PBMCs or a T cell subset sorted from them (not recorded which). Source of these receptors: an adult woman who had mild COVID-19 (a few samples of this study predate the infection). Cell type and time point are not known. The CDR3 runs from the conserved cysteine through the conserved F or W. Fields, in order: D gene, clone size, J gene, V gene, CDR3 DNA, CDR3 protein. D genes are given only for firm matches. Clone size appears in some rows only: once, few, many, or a class for an expanded clone.

d_gene: TRBD2
abundance: many
j_gene: TRBJ2-1
v_gene: TRBV7-6
CDR3nt: TGTGCCAGCAGCTTAGGGTCTTTTGGCGGGGGGTACTTC
CDR3aa: CASSLGSFGGGYF

d_gene: TRBD2
abundance: -
j_gene: TRBJ2-5
v_gene: TRBV5-1
CDR3nt: TGCGCCAGCAGCTCACTAGCGGGGGGGCAAGAGACCCAGTACTTC
CDR3aa: CASSSLAGGQETQYF

d_gene: -
abundance: few
j_gene: TRBJ1-1
v_gene: TRBV5-6
CDR3nt: TGTGCCAGCAGCTTAGGAAGTGTGTGGGACACTGAAGCTTTCTTT
CDR3aa: CASSLGSVWDTEAFF

d_gene: -
abundance: few
j_gene: TRBJ1-2
v_gene: TRBV6-5
CDR3nt: TGTGCCAGCAGTTACTTCGCAACGGGGGGCTACACCTTC
CDR3aa: CASSYFATGGYTF

d_gene: TRBD2
abundance: -
j_gene: TRBJ2-2
v_gene: TRBV5-5
CDR3nt: TGTGCCAGCAGTTCGACTAGCGGGGGGGCTCGAACCGGGGAGCTGTTTTTT
CDR3aa: CASSSTSGGARTGELFF

d_gene: -
abundance: few
j_gene: TRBJ2-3
v_gene: TRBV7-2
CDR3nt: TGTGCCAGCCCCGGGAGGGACAGAGATACGCAGTATTTT
CDR3aa: CASPGRDRDTQYF

d_gene: -
abundance: few
j_gene: TRBJ1-2
v_gene: TRBV4-1
CDR3nt: TGCGCCAGCAGCCAATTCCCGGGAGTCCCTATAGTCCCCTACTATGGCTACACCTTC
CDR3aa: CASSQFPGVPIVPYYGYTF

d_gene: TRBD2
abundance: -
j_gene: TRBJ2-5
v_gene: TRBV6-5
CDR3nt: TGTGCCAGCAGTCGACTAGCGGGGGAAGAGACCCAGTACTTC
CDR3aa: CASSRLAGEETQYF

d_gene: TRBD2
abundance: -
j_gene: TRBJ2-1
v_gene: TRBV20-1
CDR3nt: TGCAGTGCCAGACCTGGGGGAGCGGGGGGCTACAATGAGCAGTTCTTC
CDR3aa: CSARPGGAGGYNEQFF

d_gene: TRBD1
abundance: once
j_gene: TRBJ2-2
v_gene: TRBV9
CDR3nt: TGTGCCAGCAGCCTTAAACCAGGGGGCGTAACCGGGGAGCTGTTTTTT
CDR3aa: CASSLKPGGVTGELFF

d_gene: TRBD2
abundance: -
j_gene: TRBJ2-3
v_gene: TRBV9
CDR3nt: TGTGCCACCGACCTAGCGGGAGTCAGCGGCACAGATACGCAGTATTTT
CDR3aa: CATDLAGVSGTDTQYF

d_gene: -
abundance: few
j_gene: TRBJ2-3
v_gene: TRBV4-3
CDR3nt: TGCGCCAGCAGCCCGGGGGGCGGGGTTAGCACAGATACGCAGTATTTT
CDR3aa: CASSPGGGVSTDTQYF

d_gene: -
abundance: -
j_gene: TRBJ2-1
v_gene: TRBV4-1
CDR3nt: TGCGCCAGCAGCCACGGGTACGCGGTGGTGTACAATGAGCAGTTCTTC
CDR3aa: CASSHGYAVVYNEQFF

d_gene: TRBD1
abundance: -
j_gene: TRBJ2-3
v_gene: TRBV7-2
CDR3nt: TGTGCCAGCAGCACCCAGGGGGCGGGATTGACAGATACGCAGTATTTT
CDR3aa: CASSTQGAGLTDTQYF

d_gene: -
abundance: -
j_gene: TRBJ2-7
v_gene: TRBV5-1
CDR3nt: TGCGCCAGCAGCTGGGACCTACAGGGCTACGAGCAGTACTTC
CDR3aa: CASSWDLQGYEQYF

d_gene: -
abundance: -
j_gene: TRBJ1-1
v_gene: TRBV18
CDR3nt: TGTGCCAGCTCACCACAGGGGCAGGGCACTGAAGCTTTCTTT
CDR3aa: CASSPQGQGTEAFF

d_gene: -
abundance: -
j_gene: TRBJ1-1
v_gene: TRBV9
CDR3nt: TGTGCCAGCAGCGCGGACCCGGACAGCGGAAAAGCTTTCTTT
CDR3aa: CASSADPDSGKAFF

d_gene: -
abundance: many
j_gene: TRBJ2-1
v_gene: TRBV5-1
CDR3nt: TGCGCCAGCAGCCCCGGGATATCTGGCTACAATGAGCAGTTCTTC
CDR3aa: CASSPGISGYNEQFF

d_gene: -
abundance: few
j_gene: TRBJ2-3
v_gene: TRBV24-1
CDR3nt: TGTGCCACCAGTGATTGGGTAAACCCAGATACGCAGTATTTT
CDR3aa: CATSDWVNPDTQYF

d_gene: -
abundance: few
j_gene: TRBJ2-2
v_gene: TRBV12-5
CDR3nt: TGTGCTAGTGGTTTGTCGACGGGATGGGGCGCACACACCGGGGAGCTGTTTTTT
CDR3aa: CASGLSTGWGAHTGELFF

d_gene: -
abundance: -
j_gene: TRBJ1-1
v_gene: TRBV7-2
CDR3nt: TGTGCCAGCAGCTTAGGTCGGCAGGGACACACTGAAGCTTTCTTT
CDR3aa: CASSLGRQGHTEAFF

d_gene: TRBD2
abundance: few
j_gene: TRBJ2-1
v_gene: TRBV9
CDR3nt: TGTGCCAGCAGCCCTCTAGCGGGGGGGCCCAATGAGCAGTTCTTC
CDR3aa: CASSPLAGGPNEQFF

d_gene: TRBD2
abundance: -
j_gene: TRBJ2-7
v_gene: TRBV19
CDR3nt: TGTGCCAGTCGAGGCGGGAGGGCTGACGAGCAGTACTTC
CDR3aa: CASRGGRADEQYF

d_gene: -
abundance: -
j_gene: TRBJ2-3
v_gene: TRBV7-6
CDR3nt: TGTGCCAGCAGCTCTTCCGGGACGCCAGCGAACCCGCAGTATTTT
CDR3aa: CASSSSGTPANPQYF

d_gene: -
abundance: -
j_gene: TRBJ2-7
v_gene: TRBV15
CDR3nt: TGTGCCACCAGCAGAGATAAGGGGTACGAGCAGTACTTC
CDR3aa: CATSRDKGYEQYF

d_gene: -
abundance: -
j_gene: TRBJ2-5
v_gene: TRBV12-3/TRBV12-4
CDR3nt: TGTGCCAGCAGTTTAACGAACAGGCGTTGGGAGACCCAGTACTTC
CDR3aa: CASSLTNRRWETQYF

d_gene: -
abundance: few
j_gene: TRBJ1-1
v_gene: TRBV7-9
CDR3nt: TGTGCCAGCAGCTTAGAGCTCCTGAACACTGAAGCTTTCTTT
CDR3aa: CASSLELLNTEAFF

d_gene: -
abundance: -
j_gene: TRBJ2-7
v_gene: TRBV6-2/TRBV6-3
CDR3nt: TGTGCCAGCAGTTACAAGGGGTCCTCCTACGAGCAGTACTTC
CDR3aa: CASSYKGSSYEQYF

d_gene: -
abundance: -
j_gene: TRBJ2-1
v_gene: TRBV10-3
CDR3nt: TGTGCCATCTCCGGGACGGACAATGAGCAGTTCTTC
CDR3aa: CAISGTDNEQFF

d_gene: TRBD1
abundance: few
j_gene: TRBJ2-6
v_gene: TRBV4-3
CDR3nt: TGCGCCAGCAGCCCCCCCCCGACAGGGGCCGGGGCCAACGTCCTGACTTTC
CDR3aa: CASSPPPTGAGANVLTF

d_gene: -
abundance: few
j_gene: TRBJ2-2
v_gene: TRBV28
CDR3nt: TGTGCCAGCAGTTCCCGGGGGAACACCGGGGAGCTGTTTTTT
CDR3aa: CASSSRGNTGELFF

d_gene: -
abundance: few
j_gene: TRBJ2-5
v_gene: TRBV7-2
CDR3nt: TGTGCCAGCAGCTTCCCCGAACTAGCTCAAGAGACCCAGTACTTC
CDR3aa: CASSFPELAQETQYF

d_gene: TRBD2
abundance: -
j_gene: TRBJ2-1
v_gene: TRBV7-2
CDR3nt: TGTGCCAGCAGCTCCCGACTAGCGGGAGGAATTTCGAGCTCCTACAATGAGCAGTTCTTC
CDR3aa: CASSSRLAGGISSSYNEQFF

d_gene: TRBD2
abundance: -
j_gene: TRBJ2-3
v_gene: TRBV2
CDR3nt: TGTGCCAGCAGTGAGGTTAGCGGGATCACAGATACGCAGTATTTT
CDR3aa: CASSEVSGITDTQYF

d_gene: -
abundance: -
j_gene: TRBJ2-1
v_gene: TRBV12-3/TRBV12-4
CDR3nt: TGTGCCAGCAGGATAGGGCCCGGTGGTGAGCAGTTCTTC
CDR3aa: CASRIGPGGEQFF

d_gene: TRBD1
abundance: -
j_gene: TRBJ2-5
v_gene: TRBV7-2
CDR3nt: TGTGCCAGCAGCCAAACAGGGGGTGTTCAAGAGACCCAGTACTTC
CDR3aa: CASSQTGGVQETQYF

d_gene: TRBD2
abundance: many
j_gene: TRBJ2-3
v_gene: TRBV7-6
CDR3nt: TGTGCCAGCAGCTTCAGCGGGAGGAAATGGAGTACAGATACGCAGTATTTT
CDR3aa: CASSFSGRKWSTDTQYF

d_gene: -
abundance: few
j_gene: TRBJ1-1
v_gene: TRBV20-1
CDR3nt: TGCAGTGCTATCAAACAGGGATATCCTGAAGCTTTCTTT
CDR3aa: CSAIKQGYPEAFF

d_gene: TRBD1
abundance: -
j_gene: TRBJ2-7
v_gene: TRBV2
CDR3nt: TGTGCCAGCAGCGCCTCCCGGGACAGGGGAGGGTACGAGCAGTACTTC
CDR3aa: CASSASRDRGGYEQYF

d_gene: TRBD1
abundance: -
j_gene: TRBJ2-1
v_gene: TRBV28
CDR3nt: TGTGCCAGCAGAACCGGGACAGGGCTTAATGAGCAGTTCTTC
CDR3aa: CASRTGTGLNEQFF